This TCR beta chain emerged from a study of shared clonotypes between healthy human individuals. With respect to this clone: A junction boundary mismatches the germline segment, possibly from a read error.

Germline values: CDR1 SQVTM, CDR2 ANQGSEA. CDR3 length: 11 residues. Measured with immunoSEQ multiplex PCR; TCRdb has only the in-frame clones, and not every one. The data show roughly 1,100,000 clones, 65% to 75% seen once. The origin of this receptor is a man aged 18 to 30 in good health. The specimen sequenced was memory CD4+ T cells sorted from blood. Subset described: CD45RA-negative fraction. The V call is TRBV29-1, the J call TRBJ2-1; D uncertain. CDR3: CSVDTVGVNIF. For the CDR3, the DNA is TGCAGCGTTGACACCGTTGGCGTTAACATCTTC.